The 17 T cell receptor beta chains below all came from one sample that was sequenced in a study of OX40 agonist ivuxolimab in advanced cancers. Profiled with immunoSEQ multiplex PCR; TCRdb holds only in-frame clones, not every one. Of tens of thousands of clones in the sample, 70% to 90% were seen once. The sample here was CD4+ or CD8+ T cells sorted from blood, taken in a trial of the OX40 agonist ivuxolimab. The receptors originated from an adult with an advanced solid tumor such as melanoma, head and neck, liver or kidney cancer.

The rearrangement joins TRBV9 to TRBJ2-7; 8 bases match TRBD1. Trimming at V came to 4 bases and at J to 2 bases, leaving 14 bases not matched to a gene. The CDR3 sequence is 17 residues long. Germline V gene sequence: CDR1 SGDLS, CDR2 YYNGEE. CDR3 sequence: CASSPRRAGGFPYEQYF. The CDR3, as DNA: TGTGCCAGCAGCCCCCGCAGGGCAGGGGGCTTTCCCTACGAGCAGTACTTC.

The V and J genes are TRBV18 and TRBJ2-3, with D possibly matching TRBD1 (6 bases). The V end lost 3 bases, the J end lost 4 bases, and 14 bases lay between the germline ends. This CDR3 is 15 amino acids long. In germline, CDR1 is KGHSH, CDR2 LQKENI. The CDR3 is CASSPGQWESDTQYF. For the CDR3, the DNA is TGTGCCAGCTCACCCGGACAGTGGGAATCAGATACGCAGTATTTT.

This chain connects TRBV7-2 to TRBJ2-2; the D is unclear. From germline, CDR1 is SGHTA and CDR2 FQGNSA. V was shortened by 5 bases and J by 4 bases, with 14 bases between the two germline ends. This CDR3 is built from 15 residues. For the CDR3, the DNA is TGTGCCAGCAGCCTCCGGACCACGAGCACCGGGGAGCTGTTTTTT. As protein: CASSLRTTSTGELFF.

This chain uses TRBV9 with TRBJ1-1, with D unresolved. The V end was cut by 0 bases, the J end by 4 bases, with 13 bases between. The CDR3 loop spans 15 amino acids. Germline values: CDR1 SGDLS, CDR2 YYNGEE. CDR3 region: CASSVDRSLGTEAFF. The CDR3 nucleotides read TGTGCCAGCAGCGTAGATCGTTCCTTGGGCACTGAAGCTTTCTTT. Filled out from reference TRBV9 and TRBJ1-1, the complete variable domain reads DSGVTQTPKHLITATGQRVTLRCSPRSGDLSVYWYQQSLDQGLQFLIQYYNGEERAKGNILERFSAQQFPDLHSELNLSSLELGDSALYFCASSVDRSLGTEAFFGQGTRLTVV.

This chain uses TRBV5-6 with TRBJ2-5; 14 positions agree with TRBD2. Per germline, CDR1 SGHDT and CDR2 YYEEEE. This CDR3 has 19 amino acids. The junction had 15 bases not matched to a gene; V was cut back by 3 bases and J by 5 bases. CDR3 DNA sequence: TGTGCCAGCAGCTCCCCGGGACTAGCGGGGGCCTCCTTTAGGGAGACCCAGTACTTC. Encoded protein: CASSSPGLAGASFRETQYF.

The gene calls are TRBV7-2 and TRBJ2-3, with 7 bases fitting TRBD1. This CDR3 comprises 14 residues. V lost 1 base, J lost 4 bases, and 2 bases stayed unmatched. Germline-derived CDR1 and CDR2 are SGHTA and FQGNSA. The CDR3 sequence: CASSLGGQSDTQYF. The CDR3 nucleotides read TGTGCCAGCAGCTTAGGGGGACAGTCAGATACGCAGTATTTT.

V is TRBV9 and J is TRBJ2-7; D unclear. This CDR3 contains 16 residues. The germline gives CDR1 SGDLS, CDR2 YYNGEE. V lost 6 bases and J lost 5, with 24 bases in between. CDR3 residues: CASTPDPGAGWHEQYF. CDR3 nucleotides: TGTGCCAGCACTCCGGATCCGGGCGCAGGATGGCACGAGCAGTACTTC.

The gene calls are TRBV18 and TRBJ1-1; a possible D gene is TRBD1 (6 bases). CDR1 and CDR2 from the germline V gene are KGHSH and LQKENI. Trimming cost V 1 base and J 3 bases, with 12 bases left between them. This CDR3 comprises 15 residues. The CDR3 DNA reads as TGTGCCAGCTCACCACTTACAGGGATTGACACTGAAGCTTTCTTT. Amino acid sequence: CASSPLTGIDTEAFF.

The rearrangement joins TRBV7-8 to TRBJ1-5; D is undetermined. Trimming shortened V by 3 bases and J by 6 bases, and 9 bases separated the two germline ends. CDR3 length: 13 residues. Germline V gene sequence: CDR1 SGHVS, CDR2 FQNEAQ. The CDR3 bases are TGTGCCAGCAGCTTTGGGTTGGGTCAGCCCCAGCATTTT. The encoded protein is CASSFGLGQPQHF.

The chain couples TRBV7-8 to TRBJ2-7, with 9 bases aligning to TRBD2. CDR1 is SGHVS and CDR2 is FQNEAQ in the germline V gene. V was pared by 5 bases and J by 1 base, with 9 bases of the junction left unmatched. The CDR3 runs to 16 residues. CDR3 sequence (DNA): TGTGCCAGCAGCCCACACTTCGCGGGAGGGTCCTACGAGCAGTACTTC. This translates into CASSPHFAGGSYEQYF.

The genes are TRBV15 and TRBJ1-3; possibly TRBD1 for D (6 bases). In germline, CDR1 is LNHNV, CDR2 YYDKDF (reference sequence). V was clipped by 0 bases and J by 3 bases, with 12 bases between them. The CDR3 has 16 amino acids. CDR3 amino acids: CATSRDPGGSGNTIYF. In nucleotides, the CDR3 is TGTGCCACCAGCAGAGATCCGGGGGGCAGTGGAAACACCATATATTTT.

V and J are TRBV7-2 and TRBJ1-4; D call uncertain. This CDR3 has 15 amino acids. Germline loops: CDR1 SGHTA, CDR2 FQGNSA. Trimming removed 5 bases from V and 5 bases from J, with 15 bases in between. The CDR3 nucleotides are TGTGCCAGCAGCCGAGGACGGCCGGGGAATGAAAAACTGTTTTTT. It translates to CASSRGRPGNEKLFF.

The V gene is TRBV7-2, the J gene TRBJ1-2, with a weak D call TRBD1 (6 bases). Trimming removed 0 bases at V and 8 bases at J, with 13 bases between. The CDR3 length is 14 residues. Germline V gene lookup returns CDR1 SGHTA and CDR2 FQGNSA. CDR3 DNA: TGTGCCAGCAGCTTAGCAGCAGGGGTAGGCGGCTACACCTTC. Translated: CASSLAAGVGGYTF.

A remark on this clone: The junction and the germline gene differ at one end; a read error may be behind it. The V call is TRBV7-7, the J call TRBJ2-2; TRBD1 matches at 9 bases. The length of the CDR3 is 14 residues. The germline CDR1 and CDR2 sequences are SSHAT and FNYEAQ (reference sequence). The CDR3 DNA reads TGTGCTAGCAGCACACAGGGGGCGGATGGGGAGCTGTTTTTT. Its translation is CASSTQGADGELFF.

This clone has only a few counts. CDR3 protein: CASSSLARGHDTQYF. The CDR3 coding sequence is TGTGCCAGCAGTTCCTTAGCTAGAGGCCACGATACGCAGTATTTT. J is TRBJ2-3 and V is TRBV11-2, with D hard to call. Germline V gene lookup returns CDR1 SGHAT and CDR2 FQNNGV. CDR3 size: 15 residues. Trimming removed 6 bases from V and 6 bases from J, with 19 bases in between.

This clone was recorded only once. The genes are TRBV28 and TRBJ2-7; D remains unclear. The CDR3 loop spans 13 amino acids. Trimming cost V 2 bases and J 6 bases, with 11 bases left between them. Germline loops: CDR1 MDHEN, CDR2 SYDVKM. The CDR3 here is CASSLGHNPEQYF. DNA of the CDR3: TGTGCCAGCAGTTTAGGCCACAACCCCGAGCAGTACTTC.

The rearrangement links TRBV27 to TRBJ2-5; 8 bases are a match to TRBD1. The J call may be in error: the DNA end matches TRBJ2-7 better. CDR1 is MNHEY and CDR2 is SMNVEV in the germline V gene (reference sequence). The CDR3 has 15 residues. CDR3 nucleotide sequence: TGTGCCAGCAGTTTAACAGGGGGTTCAGGCTACGAGCAGTACTTC. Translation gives CASSLTGGSGYEQYF.